The clone carrying this TCR beta chain was seen a few times. As yet, its antigen is unknown. Quantitative 5'-RACE was performed with molecular barcodes, and it yielded the TCR beta libraries. TCRdb re-analysed the 5' RACE reads in MiXCR, keeping a single row per CDR3 protein. The sample includes around 890,000 distinct CDR3 sequences, roughly 12% seen only once; the top ten take roughly 0.51%. The data were taken from a study of CD8 T cells in ankylosing spondylitis. General study points: Disease-linked clones were CD8+ and relatively rare in peripheral blood. Both synovial fluid and blood in reactive arthritis had previously been reported to carry some motif variants. Disease-associated clones were reportedly significantly overrepresented in matched ankylosing spondylitis synovial fluid. Within ankylosing spondylitis blood, a TCR beta motif made up of eight highly homologous variants appeared to be characteristic.

The V gene's germline CDR1 is SGHAT and CDR2 FQNNGV. V lost 2 bases and J 3 bases, leaving 16 bases between the germline ends. The length of the CDR3 is 16 residues. The source of this sequence is a male donor with ankylosing spondylitis. Sample: blood, either unsorted or a sorted T cell fraction (not recorded which). The chain joins TRBV11-2 to TRBJ1-1; possible D gene TRBD1, 6 bases. The CDR3 bases are TGTGCCAGCAGCTTACGGGGGGCGCGGGTGGACACTGAAGCTTTCTTT. It encodes CASSLRGARVDTEAFF. Variable domain in full (rest from reference TRBV11-2 and TRBJ1-1): EAGVAQSPRYKIIEKRQSVAFWCNPISGHATLYWYQQILGQGPKLLIQFQNNGVVDDSQLPKDRFSAERLKGVDSTLKIQPAKLEDSAVYLCASSLRGARVDTEAFFGQGTRLTVV.